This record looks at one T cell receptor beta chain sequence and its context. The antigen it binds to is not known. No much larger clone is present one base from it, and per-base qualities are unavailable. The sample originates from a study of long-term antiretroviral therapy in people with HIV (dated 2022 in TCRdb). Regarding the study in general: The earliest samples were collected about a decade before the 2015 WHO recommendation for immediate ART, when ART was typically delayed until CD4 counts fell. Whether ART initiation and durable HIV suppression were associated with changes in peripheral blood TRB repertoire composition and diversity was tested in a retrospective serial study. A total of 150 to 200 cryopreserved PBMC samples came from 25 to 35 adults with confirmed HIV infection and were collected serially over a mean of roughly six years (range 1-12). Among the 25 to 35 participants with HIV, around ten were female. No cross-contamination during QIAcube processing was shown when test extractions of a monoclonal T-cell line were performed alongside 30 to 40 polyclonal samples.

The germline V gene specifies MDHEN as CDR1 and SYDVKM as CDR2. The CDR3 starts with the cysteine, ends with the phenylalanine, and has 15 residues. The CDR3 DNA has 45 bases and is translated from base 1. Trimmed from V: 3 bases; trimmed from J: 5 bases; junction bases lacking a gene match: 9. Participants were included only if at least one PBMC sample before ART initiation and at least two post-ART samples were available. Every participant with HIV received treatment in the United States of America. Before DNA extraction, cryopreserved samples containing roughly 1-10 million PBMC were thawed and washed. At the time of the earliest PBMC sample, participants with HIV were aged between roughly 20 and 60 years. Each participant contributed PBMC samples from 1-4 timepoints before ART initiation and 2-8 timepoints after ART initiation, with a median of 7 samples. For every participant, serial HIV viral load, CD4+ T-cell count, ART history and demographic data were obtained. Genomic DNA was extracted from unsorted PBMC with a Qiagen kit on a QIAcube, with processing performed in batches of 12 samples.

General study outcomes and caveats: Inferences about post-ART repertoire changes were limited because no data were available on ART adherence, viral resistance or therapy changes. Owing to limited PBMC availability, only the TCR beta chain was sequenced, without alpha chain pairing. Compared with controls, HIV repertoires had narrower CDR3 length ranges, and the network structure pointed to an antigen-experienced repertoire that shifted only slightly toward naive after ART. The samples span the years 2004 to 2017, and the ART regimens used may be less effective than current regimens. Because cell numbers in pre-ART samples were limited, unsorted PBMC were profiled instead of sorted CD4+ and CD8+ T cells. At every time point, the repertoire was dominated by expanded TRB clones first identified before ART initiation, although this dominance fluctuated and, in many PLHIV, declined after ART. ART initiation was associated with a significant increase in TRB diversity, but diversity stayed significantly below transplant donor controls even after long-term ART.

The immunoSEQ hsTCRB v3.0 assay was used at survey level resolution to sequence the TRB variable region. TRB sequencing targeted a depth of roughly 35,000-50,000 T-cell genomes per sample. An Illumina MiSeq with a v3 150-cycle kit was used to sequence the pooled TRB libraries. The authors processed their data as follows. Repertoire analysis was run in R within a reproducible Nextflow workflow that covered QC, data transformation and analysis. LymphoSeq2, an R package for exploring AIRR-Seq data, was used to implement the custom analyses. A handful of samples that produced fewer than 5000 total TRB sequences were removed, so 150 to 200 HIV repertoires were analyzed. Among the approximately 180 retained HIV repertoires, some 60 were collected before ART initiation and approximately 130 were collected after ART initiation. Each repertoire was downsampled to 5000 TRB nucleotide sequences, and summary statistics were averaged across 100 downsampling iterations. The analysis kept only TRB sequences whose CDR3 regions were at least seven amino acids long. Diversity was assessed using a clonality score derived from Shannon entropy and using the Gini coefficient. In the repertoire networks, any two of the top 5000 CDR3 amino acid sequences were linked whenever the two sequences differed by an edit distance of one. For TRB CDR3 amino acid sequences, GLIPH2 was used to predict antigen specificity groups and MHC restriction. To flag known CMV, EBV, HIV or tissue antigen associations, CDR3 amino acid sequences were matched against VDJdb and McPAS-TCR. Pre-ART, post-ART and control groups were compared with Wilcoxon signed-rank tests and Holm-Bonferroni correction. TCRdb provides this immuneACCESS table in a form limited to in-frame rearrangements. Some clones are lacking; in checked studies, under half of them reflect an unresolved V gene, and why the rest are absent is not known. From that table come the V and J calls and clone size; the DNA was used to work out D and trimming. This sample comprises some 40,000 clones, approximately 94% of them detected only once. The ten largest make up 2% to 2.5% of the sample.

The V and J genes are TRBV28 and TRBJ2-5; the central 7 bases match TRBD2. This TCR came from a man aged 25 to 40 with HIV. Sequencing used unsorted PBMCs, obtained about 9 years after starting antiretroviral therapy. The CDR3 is CASSFSSRGDETQYF. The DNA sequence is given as TGTGCCAGCAGTTTTTCTTCACGGGGGGACGAGACCCAGTACTTC.